This T cell receptor beta chain was captured by sequencing in a study of molecular identifiers for immune sequencing clone quantification. General observations from the study: Clones that exceeded 20 RNA copies held over 97% of effector molecules, yet under 1% in naive cells.

From germline, CDR1 is LGHDT and CDR2 YNNKEL (reference sequence). The CDR3 consists of 15 residues. TCRdb ran MiXCR on the PCR reads and lists one entry per CDR3 protein. There are over 600,000 distinct CDR3 sequences in the sample; 20% occur only once, and 0.85% lies in the top ten. For this clonotype: Its matching antigen is unknown. Germline is not matched at one junction end, which may reflect a read error.

The sample taken for sequencing was naive CD8+ T cells from blood, with Jurkat cell RNA spiked in. Subset reported: FACS-sorted CD8+CD4-CCR7+CD45RA+ naive T cells. The sequence was obtained from a human donor in good health. Some libraries in this study had Jurkat cell RNA spiked in. The chain uses TRBV3-1 and TRBJ1-1; no definite D call. CDR3 loop: CASSQGVYMAAEVSF. The CDR3 DNA follows: TGTGCCAGCAGCCAAGGGGTTTATATGGCAGCTGAAGTTTCCTTT. The full variable domain, completed using reference TRBV3-1 and TRBJ1-1, is DTAVSQTPKYLVTQMGNDKSIKCEQNLGHDTMYWYKQDSKKFLKIMFSYNNKELIINETVPNRFSPKSPDKAHLNLHINSLELGDSAVYFCASSQGVYMAAEVSFGQGTRLTVV.